Here is one T cell receptor beta chain with its context. Its antigen is still unknown. The TCR beta library used iRepertoire HTBI primers with Arm-PCR amplification of CDR3. TCRdb passed the multiplex PCR reads through MiXCR, listing each CDR3 protein once. The sample records around 300,000 distinct CDR3 sequences, 22% being singletons. This sample is drawn from a study of regulatory T cells in long-lasting Graves disease. Time point here: persistent/refractory GD, antithyroid drugs over 5 years with positive TRAb. The TCR library was made from RNA that had been extracted from PBMCs in TRIzol. Study outcomes and limitations: Graves' patients with persistent disease showed TCR diversity lower than patients newly diagnosed. The study found TRBV28, TRBJ1-2 and TRBJ2-5 favored in persistent disease. Fewer public clonotypes were shared by new patients (about 940) than by persistent patients (around 2,900).

CDR1 and CDR2 from the germline V gene are SGDLS and YYNGEE. V was trimmed by 0 bases and J by 0 bases, leaving 9 bases between them. The CDR3 spans 16 residues. This receptor was taken from a female donor with Graves disease. The sample was peripheral blood mononuclear cells (PBMCs), taken when the disease was refractory, from a patient treated with antithyroid drugs. The rearrangement uses TRBV9 and TRBJ2-2, with D uncertain. CDR3 in amino acids: CASSVGAATNTGELFF. CDR3 in DNA: TGTGCCAGCAGCGTAGGGGCCGCCACGAACACCGGGGAGCTGTTTTTT.